This T cell receptor (beta chain) comes out of a study of shared clonotypes between healthy human individuals (dated by TCRdb to 2020 to 2021). About the full investigation: A couple of women and a few men aged 18 to 49 years were included in the cohort. For each donor, CD4 naive and CD4 memory were each given three plates, CD8 naive was given two plates, and CD8 memory was given one plate. To estimate repertoire size and how much clonotypes are shared between individuals, the study performed deep sequencing of blood TCR repertoires from five healthy adults. To increase sequencing depth and limit assay-specific biases, different laboratories used diverse techniques to prepare libraries and sequence TCR repertoires. Between about 0.9 and 10 billion PBMCs per donor were obtained by leukapheresis.

The donors were healthy, HIV-negative adults with no recently reported acute infections or vaccinations. All donors were Caucasian adults living in Nashville, Tennessee, USA. CD4+ T cells were enriched through magnetic negative selection, after which naive cells were positively selected on CD45RA and the remaining negative fraction served as the memory subset. After blood collection by leukapheresis, PBMCs were isolated using Ficoll-Histopaque density gradient centrifugation and then cryopreserved in the vapor phase of liquid nitrogen. Analytical flow cytometry was used to check the purity and quantity of every magnetically sorted T cell population. Genomic DNA was isolated from every sorted fraction and measured by UV absorbance on a Nanodrop 2000c. Comments on this clone: This receptor's antigen is unknown. Qualities for individual bases were not recorded, and no much larger clone is one base off.

Using the deep immunoSEQ assay, TCR CDR3 regions were amplified from genomic DNA by multiplex PCR. Genomic DNA extracted from each cell subset was distributed evenly over all wells of several immunoSEQ 96-well plates, and each plate served as one replicate. For sorted subsets, around 200 ng genomic DNA, equal to about 30,000 T cell genomes, was loaded into each replicate PCR. The purified libraries were quantified using a Qubit 3.0 fluorometer, sized with a Bioanalyzer 2100, and then quantified again using the KAPA Library Quantification kit. Every immunoSEQ 96-well plate was sequenced on a separate single-read 150-cycle Illumina NextSeq 550 flow cell. Concerning the study's data processing: Because the immunoSEQ output held only junctional sequences and lacked quality scores, the filtering could not match the filtering applied to full-length reads. To assign V/J genes and CDR3, sequences were annotated using PyIR, a Python wrapper for IgBLAST v1.9, with IMGT germline references. Reads were filtered out if the reads had weak V/J assignments (E-value above 1e-6), no CDR3, stop codons, out-of-frame junctions, or ambiguous translated residues. V3J clonotypes were defined as sequences sharing the same inferred V gene, J gene, and CDR3 amino acid sequence. Percentage overlap between repertoires was computed as shared unique clonotypes divided by the size of the smaller repertoire. Repertoire richness was assessed with RTK rarefaction, the Chao1 estimator, and Recon v2.1 estimates of unobserved clonotypes. For all TCRbeta clonotypes obtained by the gDNA method from a few donors, generation probabilities were computed with OLGA. Not all clones reach the TCRdb copy of this immuneACCESS table, which keeps in-frame sequences only. Checked studies attribute under half of the gap to unresolved V genes and leave the rest unexplained. V and J calls and clone size follow that table, whereas D and trimming were derived from the DNA. This sample holds about 710,000 clones; roughly 72% were observed only once. The ten largest clones take up 1.5% to 2% of the sample.

CDR1 and CDR2 (SGHNT, YYREEE) derive from the germline V gene (reference sequence). V and J are truncated by 0 bases and 4 bases respectively, leaving an intervening sequence of 8 bases. The CDR3 runs 14 residues from the cysteine to the phenylalanine. Just the 42-base CDR3 DNA is kept, in frame starting at base 1. Points the paper makes about the study in general: Sharing across several donors was observed for 4.5% to 6.5% of naive CD4, 3% to 3.5% of naive CD8, 2% to 2.5% of memory CD4, and around 0.42% of memory CD8 clonotypes. Even with the large sequencing depth, rarefaction of the sorted-subset datasets indicated that sequencing was incomplete. Only blood was sampled, and tissue TCR repertoires likely differ from those in blood. The small number of donors limited the genetic and exposure-history diversity represented. Pairwise subsampling led to the expectation that sequencing depth would affect the degree of clonotype sharing among donors. Compared with non-shared clonotypes, clonotypes shared by all four sorted-subset donors had higher generation probabilities. Estimated clonotype richness was generally larger for naive than for memory subsets.

Material: memory CD4+ T cells sorted from blood. The sample's cell subset or site label, decoded: CD45RA-negative fraction. This chain joins TRBV5-4 to TRBJ1-5; confidence is insufficient to name the D gene. This TCR derives from a woman aged 30 to 39 in good health. The CDR3 protein is CASSLVTGNQPQHF. The nucleotide sequence reads TGTGCCAGCAGCTTGGTGACGGGTAATCAGCCCCAGCATTTT.